Each of the 31 T cell receptor beta chains below was sequenced from the same sample in a study of blood T cell repertoires in COVID-19. Profiled with immunoSEQ multiplex PCR; TCRdb holds only in-frame clones, not every one. Altogether 250,000 or so clones are present, around 90% being singletons, with the ten largest covering over 1.2%. The sample comprised peripheral blood. The origin of the receptors is a man older than 75 with acute or convalescent COVID-19.

The genes are TRBV29-1 and TRBJ2-1; TRBD2 aligns across 9 bases. The CDR3 runs to 16 residues. CDR1 is SQVTM, CDR2 ANQGSEA, per germline. The V gene end was trimmed by 4 bases and the J gene end by 9 bases; junction bases not matched to a gene: 16. CDR3 DNA: TGCAGCGTTGCGGGACTAGCCGTTCAAAAGTACGGTGAGCAGTTCTTC. It encodes CSVAGLAVQKYGEQFF.

V usage is TRBV19 and J usage is TRBJ1-4; 7 bases agree with TRBD1. The germline gives CDR1 LNHDA, CDR2 SQIVND (reference sequence). The length of the CDR3 is 15 residues. V dropped 6 bases and J dropped 3; count of bases not matched to a gene: 7. The CDR3 spells CASSDREDPNEKLFF. The CDR3 nucleotides read TGTGCCAGTAGCGACAGGGAGGACCCTAATGAAAAACTGTTTTTT.

The chain links TRBV19 to TRBJ2-5, with 10 bases identical to TRBD2. CDR1 is LNHDA, CDR2 SQIVND, per germline (reference sequence). V shed 5 bases and J 5 bases; nucleotides not matched to a gene: 5. The CDR3 is made up of 14 amino acids. The CDR3 bases are TGTGCCAGTAGTCCCCTAGCGGGGGAGGAGACCCAGTACTTC. Translated: CASSPLAGEETQYF.

The chain combines TRBV6-5 with TRBJ2-7; 9 nucleotides agree with TRBD1. The CDR3 has 15 residues. Germline lookup yields CDR1 MNHEY and CDR2 SVGAGI. J was trimmed by 0 bases and V by 0 bases; bases with no gene match: 0. The CDR3 reads CASSYSQGASYEQYF. DNA of the CDR3: TGTGCCAGCAGTTACTCACAGGGGGCCTCCTACGAGCAGTACTTC.

The genes are TRBV24-1 and TRBJ2-1; D possibly corresponds to TRBD1 (6 bases). Germline CDR1 and CDR2: KGHDR and SFDVKD. The V and J ends lost 2 bases and 10 bases respectively, with 17 bases between them. This CDR3 has 15 amino acids. The CDR3 here is CATSDSRRRRGEQFF. CDR3 nucleotides: TGTGCCACCAGTGATTCGAGACGCAGAAGGGGGGAGCAGTTCTTC.

V usage is TRBV6-5 and J usage is TRBJ1-1; D possibly corresponds to TRBD1 (6 bases). The CDR3 has 14 residues. Trimming took 0 bases from V and 1 from J, leaving 6 bases between them. Germline V gives CDR1 MNHEY, CDR2 SVGAGI. This chain's CDR3 is CASSYSQGNTEAFF. The CDR3 nucleotides read TGTGCCAGCAGTTACTCACAGGGGAACACTGAAGCTTTCTTT.

This sequence joins TRBV5-1 and TRBJ2-3; 10 bases agree with TRBD2. The CDR3 sequence is 15 residues long. CDR1 and CDR2 from the germline V gene are SGHRS and YFSETQ. V was pared by 4 bases and J by 3 bases, with 5 bases of the junction left unmatched. CDR3 sequence reads: CASSDERGGTDTQYF. The CDR3 region has the DNA TGCGCCAGCAGCGACGAGCGGGGGGGTACAGATACGCAGTATTTT.

The chain has TRBV28 and TRBJ1-4; TRBD1 matches 7 bases. V was clipped by 3 bases and J by 5 bases; unmatched bases: 9. The CDR3 is 16 residues long. Germline V gives CDR1 MDHEN, CDR2 SYDVKM. CDR3 bases: TGTGCCAGCAGTTTTCCAGGGGGTATGGCGAATGAAAAACTGTTTTTT. Amino acid sequence: CASSFPGGMANEKLFF.

Notes on this clone: The same CDR3 also results from other DNA sequences found in this sample. The chain employs TRBV18 and TRBJ2-7, with TRBD1 identical over 11 bases. The CDR3 length is 14 residues. CDR1 is KGHSH, CDR2 LQKENI, per germline. V dropped 3 bases and J dropped 4; count of bases not matched to a gene: 2. Here the CDR3 DNA reads TGTGCCAGCTCACCCGGACAGGGGGCTTACGAGCAGTACTTC. Its translation: CASSPGQGAYEQYF.

This CDR3 reads CASSPRTGEYGYTF. The CDR3, as DNA: TGTGCCAGCAGCCCCCGGACAGGGGAATATGGCTACACCTTC. The chain employs TRBV7-2 and TRBJ1-2; TRBD1 matches 9 bases. Germline V gives CDR1 SGHTA, CDR2 FQGNSA. J was trimmed by 5 bases and V by 5 bases; bases with no gene match: 6. The CDR3 covers 14 residues.

The V gene is TRBV7-9, the J gene TRBJ1-4, with 7 bases that match TRBD1. The germline V gene encodes CDR1 SEHNR and CDR2 FQNEAQ (reference sequence). V trimming: 4 bases; J trimming: 8 bases; junction bases outside the gene matches: 10. This CDR3 region has 15 residues. DNA of the CDR3: TGTGCCAGCAGCTACGTAACAGGGGCGGGCGAAAAACTGTTTTTT. Protein sequence: CASSYVTGAGEKLFF.

V and J are TRBV19 and TRBJ2-6; 11 bases agree with TRBD1. Unmatched junction bases numbered 6, after V lost 8 bases and J lost 3 bases. CDR1 LNHDA and CDR2 SQIVND come from the germline V gene (reference sequence). CDR3 length: 16 residues. The CDR3 bases are TGTGCCAGTTTGCGGACAGGGGGCTTTGGGGCCAACGTCCTGACTTTC. Its protein is CASLRTGGFGANVLTF.

This sequence joins TRBV7-2 and TRBJ1-6, with 8 bases matching TRBD1. CDR1 and CDR2 (germline): SGHTA, FQGNSA. CDR3 size: 15 residues. V lost 5 bases to trimming and J lost 5 bases; unmatched junction nucleotides: 5. CDR3 amino acids: CASSGQGADNSPLHF. CDR3 nucleotides: TGTGCCAGCAGCGGACAGGGTGCGGATAATTCACCCCTCCACTTT.

The chain joins TRBV5-4 to TRBJ1-2; D is unclear. The germline gives CDR1 SGHNT, CDR2 YYREEE (reference sequence). The V and J ends lost 2 bases and 4 bases respectively, with 12 bases between them. This CDR3 region has 14 residues. CDR3 protein: CASSFGSRSYGYTF. In nucleotides, the CDR3 is TGTGCCAGCAGCTTTGGTAGCCGCAGCTATGGCTACACCTTC.

The rearrangement links TRBV7-9 to TRBJ2-3, with 15 bases aligning to TRBD2. V was pared by 2 bases and J by 6 bases, with 9 bases of the junction left unmatched. In germline, CDR1 is SEHNR, CDR2 FQNEAQ (reference sequence). The CDR3 has 18 residues. CDR3 sequence: CASSLRTSGGAAPDTQYF. The CDR3 DNA reads as TGTGCCAGCAGCTTAAGGACTAGCGGGGGGGCCGCCCCGGATACGCAGTATTTT.

The chain couples TRBV28 to TRBJ1-3; TRBD1 agrees at 9 bases. Trimming cost V 6 bases and J 4 bases; bases outside gene matches: 10. The length of the CDR3 is 16 residues. The germline V gene has CDR1 MDHEN and CDR2 SYDVKM. DNA of the CDR3: TGTGCCAGCAGAACCCAGGACAGGGGATCCGGAAACACCATATATTTT. This codes for CASRTQDRGSGNTIYF.

The chain uses TRBV6-5 and TRBJ1-1; no definite D call. The CDR3 extends over 12 amino acids. Germline assignment: CDR1 MNHEY and CDR2 SVGAGI. Deletions cut 11 bases from V and 1 base from J, with 11 bases between. The CDR3 bases are TGTGCCGCCCGGCGGGGGAACACTGAAGCTTTCTTT. Translating it yields CAARRGNTEAFF.

J is TRBJ2-1 and V is TRBV19; 7 bases map to TRBD1. The CDR3 is made up of 14 amino acids. The germline gives CDR1 LNHDA, CDR2 SQIVND (reference sequence). V lost 5 bases, J lost 8 bases, and 9 bases stayed unmatched. CDR3 DNA sequence: TGTGCCAGTAGTGGACGGACAGGTTGGGATGAGCAGTTCTTC. Translating gives CASSGRTGWDEQFF.

This clone was seen only a few times. In DNA form, the CDR3 reads TGCAGCGTTGTAGGGACAGCGAACACTGAAGCTTTCTTT. Translating it yields CSVVGTANTEAFF. The chain is built from TRBV29-1 and TRBJ1-1; TRBD1 agrees at 7 bases. This CDR3 comprises 13 residues. Germline V lookup: CDR1 SQVTM, CDR2 ANQGSEA. The V gene end was trimmed by 4 bases and the J gene end by 1 base; junction bases not matched to a gene: 3.

The CDR3 DNA is TGTGCCAGCAGTACCCGCGGGGGGGTTAACGAAAAACTGTTTTTT. Protein sequence: CASSTRGGVNEKLFF. The chain carries TRBV2 and TRBJ1-4; a possible D gene is TRBD1 (5 bases). Per the germline V gene, CDR1 is SNHLY and CDR2 is FYNNEI. V was cut by 5 bases and J by 8 bases, with 18 bases left in between. The length of the CDR3 is 15 residues.

The genes are TRBV5-5 and TRBJ1-6; 7 bases fit TRBD1. CDR3 size: 16 residues. V shed 4 bases, J shed 7 bases, and the junction held 11 bases outside the gene matches. The germline CDR1 and CDR2 sequences are SGHKS and YYEKEE (reference sequence). The CDR3 is CASSRGPGTENSPLHF. The CDR3 DNA is TGTGCCAGCAGCCGAGGCCCTGGGACAGAGAATTCACCCCTCCACTTT.

This clone has a handful of counts. This chain connects TRBV11-2 to TRBJ2-1, with 13 bases that match TRBD2. With V trimmed by 5 bases and J by 3 bases, 13 bases remained unmatched. The CDR3 sequence is 19 residues long. Germline V gene data show CDR1 as SGHAT and CDR2 as FQNNGV. The CDR3 DNA follows: TGTGCCAGCAGCCTCACTAGCGGGGGGGCTGCCGGGATCTACAATGAGCAGTTCTTC. This codes for CASSLTSGGAAGIYNEQFF.

The rearrangement uses TRBV6-2 or TRBV6-3 and TRBJ2-1, with 14 bases that match TRBD2. This CDR3 contains 15 residues. J was trimmed by 9 bases and V by 6 bases; bases with no gene match: 7. In germline, CDR1 is MNHEY, CDR2 SVGEGT. The CDR3 DNA follows: TGTGCCAGCAGCTCCGGGACTAGCGGGAGTGGTGAGCAGTTCTTC. It encodes CASSSGTSGSGEQFF.

The chain carries TRBV5-1 and TRBJ2-1; 10 nucleotides agree with TRBD2. The CDR3 runs 16 residues. V lost 4 bases and J lost 6; bases outside the gene matches: 10. CDR1 SGHRS and CDR2 YFSETQ come from the germline V gene. CDR3 DNA: TGCGCCAGCAGCCCCCCGGGACTAGCGACCCCCAATGAGCAGTTCTTC. Its protein product is CASSPPGLATPNEQFF.

V gene TRBV19 combines with J gene TRBJ2-3; weak D call: TRBD1 (6 bases). Deletions cut 5 bases from V and 4 bases from J, with 13 bases between. There are 14 residues in the CDR3. Germline CDR1 reads LNHDA; CDR2 reads SQIVND (reference sequence). The CDR3, as DNA: TGTGCCAGTAGTTGGGGACATCGGGCAGATACGCAGTATTTT. As protein: CASSWGHRADTQYF.

The chain recombines TRBV5-1 with TRBJ2-3, with TRBD2 matching 10 bases. This CDR3 comprises 15 residues. V was clipped by 0 bases and J by 8 bases; unmatched bases: 6. CDR1 is SGHRS and CDR2 is YFSETQ in the germline V gene. DNA for the CDR3: TGCGCCAGCAGCTTGGAGTCTAGCGGGAGTGGTACGCAGTATTTT. It yields the protein CASSLESSGSGTQYF. The variable domain in full, with the rest retrieved from reference TRBV5-1 and TRBJ2-3, is KAGVTQTPRYLIKTRGQQVTLSCSPISGHRSVSWYQQTPGQGLQFLFEYFSETQRNKGNFPGRFSGRQFSNSRSEMNVSTLELGDSALYLCASSLESSGSGTQYFGPGTRLTVL.

The chain couples TRBV19 to TRBJ2-1; 9 bases match TRBD2. Trimming at V came to 6 bases and at J to 4 bases, leaving 7 bases not matched to a gene. The length of the CDR3 is 15 residues. Germline CDR1 and CDR2: LNHDA and SQIVND (reference sequence). CDR3 nucleotide sequence: TGTGCCAGTAGCGCCCTTAGCGGGGGTTACAATGAGCAGTTCTTC. Amino acids: CASSALSGGYNEQFF.

The count of this clone is one. The V call is TRBV7-2, the J call TRBJ2-3, with TRBD2 matching 8 bases. The germline V gene has CDR1 SGHTA and CDR2 FQGNSA. Trimming cost V 5 bases and J 1 base; bases outside gene matches: 8. This CDR3 is built from 16 residues. This CDR3 is CASSIGRAGGTDTQYF. The CDR3 DNA reads TGTGCCAGCAGCATCGGGAGGGCAGGGGGCACAGATACGCAGTATTTT.

V and J are TRBV2 and TRBJ1-2; D is uncertain. V was trimmed by 6 bases and J by 7 bases, leaving 12 bases between them. There are 12 residues in the CDR3. CDR1 and CDR2 from the germline V gene are SNHLY and FYNNEI. CDR3 amino acids: CASRGVDFGYTF. DNA of the CDR3: TGTGCCAGCAGGGGAGTCGATTTTGGCTACACCTTC.

This chain's CDR3 is CASSRGVKETQYF. DNA for the CDR3: TGTGCCAGCAGTCGGGGAGTCAAAGAGACCCAGTACTTC. The rearrangement uses TRBV11-2 and TRBJ2-5; D possibly corresponds to TRBD2 (5 bases). With 6 bases removed from V and 3 bases from J, the gap between germline ends came to 11 bases. CDR1 SGHAT and CDR2 FQNNGV come from the germline V gene. The CDR3 has 13 amino acids.

V usage is TRBV28 and J usage is TRBJ2-3; 11 nucleotides align to TRBD1. The CDR3 runs 15 residues. Germline V gene data show CDR1 as MDHEN and CDR2 as SYDVKM. With V trimmed by 1 base and J by 7 bases, 4 bases remained unmatched. The CDR3 sequence is CASSLSDRGRNTQYF. In DNA form, the CDR3 reads TGTGCCAGCAGTTTATCGGACAGGGGGCGGAATACGCAGTATTTT.